Following are 5 T cell receptor beta chains from one sample sequenced in a study of identical twins. Each CDR3 protein is one row after TCRdb ran MiXCR on the 5' RACE reads. Of approximately 210,000 distinct CDR3 sequences in the sample, roughly 15% were seen once. The sample was also linked to a second study, of T cells expressing NK-cell markers.

The material sequenced was CD8+ T cells sorted from blood. The receptors were sampled from a woman under 30 in good health.

V usage is TRBV20-1 and J usage is TRBJ2-1, with 11 bases aligning to TRBD2. Losses at the gene ends were 0 bases for V and 10 bases for J; bases not matched to a gene: 14. The CDR3 consists of 17 residues. The germline gives CDR1 DFQATT, CDR2 SNEGSKA (reference sequence). Here the CDR3 reads CSARDRDSGRAFREQFF. The CDR3 nucleotides read TGCAGTGCTAGAGACAGGGATAGCGGGAGGGCCTTTAGGGAGCAGTTCTTC.

The V gene is TRBV14, the J gene TRBJ2-7; 8 nucleotides align to TRBD2. With V trimmed by 3 bases and J by 3 bases, 4 bases remained unmatched. The germline gives CDR1 SGHDN, CDR2 FVKESK. The CDR3 extends over 14 amino acids. Written as DNA, the CDR3 is TGTGCCAGCAGCCATTTCGGGACTAGCTACGAGCAGTACTTC. Translated: CASSHFGTSYEQYF.

The V gene is TRBV27, the J gene TRBJ2-6; the D gene is possibly TRBD1 (5 bases). CDR3 size: 16 residues. Trimming shortened V by 6 bases and J by 2 bases, and 14 bases separated the two germline ends. CDR1 MNHEY and CDR2 SMNVEV come from the germline V gene (reference sequence). The CDR3 coding sequence is TGTGCCAGCAGCTGGGGCCCAGGAGCTGGGGCCAACGTCCTGACTTTC. It yields the protein CASSWGPGAGANVLTF.

The J gene is TRBJ2-1, the V gene TRBV5-5; 9 nucleotides agree with TRBD2. Germline lookup yields CDR1 SGHKS and CDR2 YYEKEE (reference sequence). The CDR3 loop spans 16 amino acids. V lost 4 bases to trimming and J lost 3 bases; unmatched junction nucleotides: 8. DNA of the CDR3: TGTGCCAGCAGCCCAACGACTAGCGGAGGCTACAATGAGCAGTTCTTC. This codes for CASSPTTSGGYNEQFF.

The chain joins TRBV24-1 to TRBJ2-5, with a tentative D call TRBD1 (5 bases). V lost 2 bases to trimming and J lost 2 bases, with 11 bases between them. The CDR3 is 15 amino acids. Looked up from germline, CDR1 is KGHDR and CDR2 is SFDVKD. CDR3 nucleotide sequence: TGTGCCACCAGTGATTCGACAGACTCTCAAGAGACCCAGTACTTC. Translated, it gives CATSDSTDSQETQYF.